This T cell receptor (beta chain) emerged from a study of technical replicates of blood from several donors. Losses at the gene ends were 6 bases for V and 3 bases for J; bases not matched to a gene: 4. CDR3 size: 14 residues. CDR1 and CDR2 (germline): SEHNR, FQNEAQ (reference sequence). TCRdb's table, derived via immunoSEQ multiplex PCR, lists solely in-frame clones and lacks some. The sample lists about 71,000 clones; approximately 96% were seen once. The rearrangement uses TRBV7-9 and TRBJ2-2; TRBD2 aligns across 7 bases. The receptor's source is a human donor in good health. The material sequenced was T cells isolated from PBMCs. CDR3 DNA sequence: TGTGCCAGCAGAGGGGCGGGGGACACCGGGGAGCTGTTTTTT. This encodes CASRGAGDTGELFF.